A selection of T cell receptor beta chains follows, all from one sample in a study of CD8+ T cells in alopecia areata. Clones were sequenced by immunoSEQ multiplex PCR, and TCRdb holds only the in-frame ones, with some missing. The table shows about 150,000 clones, with roughly 53% occurring only once. Sample: CD4+ T cells sorted from blood, taken at week 0. These receptors all stem from a human donor with alopecia areata. Both conserved end residues are part of each CDR3. Fields, in order: clone size, D gene, V gene, J gene, CDR3 DNA, CDR3 protein. A D gene is named only where the DNA matches it firmly. The size field is filled for only some rows; it gives once, few, many or a size class.

NA	NA	TRBV9	TRBJ2-1	TGTGCCAGCAGCGTGTCCGCCTACAATGAGCAGTTCTTC	CASSVSAYNEQFF
few	NA	TRBV6-1	TRBJ1-3	TGTGCCAGCAGTAAGAGGGAACACACCATATATTTT	CASSKREHTIYF
few	NA	TRBV4-1	TRBJ2-6	TGCGCCAGCAGCCAAACCCCAAGCTCCCCAGCTGGGGCCAACGTCCTGACTTTC	CASSQTPSSPAGANVLTF
NA	NA	TRBV30	TRBJ2-1	TGTGCCTGGAGTGAGGGACGGTGGGCTTCCTACAATGAGCAGTTCTTC	CAWSEGRWASYNEQFF
NA	NA	TRBV15	TRBJ1-2	TGTGCCACCAGCAGAGAACAGGTGGTCGAAGTCTATGGCTACACCTTC	CATSREQVVEVYGYTF
NA	NA	TRBV9	TRBJ2-6	TGTGCCAGCAGCGTTTTGGGGGCCAACGTCCTGACTTTC	CASSVLGANVLTF
NA	NA	TRBV6-5	TRBJ2-6	TGTGCCACTAGACCGGGGGCCAACGTCCTGACTTTC	CATRPGANVLTF
few	TRBD1	TRBV6-1	TRBJ1-2	TGTGCCAGCATGAGACAGGGCTATGGCTACACCTTC	CASMRQGYGYTF
few	TRBD1	TRBV4-3	TRBJ2-7	TGCGCCAGCAGCCTAGCCGGGACAGGATTAGGGGAGCAGTACTTC	CASSLAGTGLGEQYF
NA	TRBD2	TRBV4-3	TRBJ2-5	TGCGCCAGCAGCCAAAGGGGAACTAGCGGGGGGGAGACCCAGTACTTC	CASSQRGTSGGETQYF
NA	TRBD1	TRBV6-4	TRBJ2-5	TGTGCCAGCAGTGACTCGAGGCGCAGGGGGCCAGAGACCCAGTACTTC	CASSDSRRRGPETQYF
NA	NA	TRBV9	TRBJ2-5	TGTGCCAGCAGCCCGTCGACAGGAGAGACCCAGTACTTC	CASSPSTGETQYF
NA	NA	TRBV27	TRBJ1-2	TGTGCCAGCAGTTTGACAGGAGCTAACTATGGCTACACCTTC	CASSLTGANYGYTF
NA	TRBD2	TRBV6-5	TRBJ2-3	TGTGCCAGCAGTTACTCTGCTAGCGGGGGGACAGATACGCAGTATTTT	CASSYSASGGTDTQYF
NA	NA	TRBV5-5	TRBJ2-3	TGTGCCAGCAGCTTGGGGGGACAAAGCACAGATACGCAGTATTTT	CASSLGGQSTDTQYF
few	NA	TRBV7-2	TRBJ2-5	TGTGCCAGCAGCGCCACTCGAGGATCGGAGACCCAGTACTTC	CASSATRGSETQYF
NA	TRBD2	TRBV4-2	TRBJ2-3	TGTGCCAGCAGCGCGGGGGACCGAGATACGCAGTATTTT	CASSAGDRDTQYF
NA	NA	TRBV29-1	TRBJ1-1	TGCAGCGTAGATAAGAACACTGAAGCTTTCTTT	CSVDKNTEAFF
few	NA	TRBV30	TRBJ1-6	TGTGCCTGGGGCCCCGGGACACCTACACCCCTCCACTTT	CAWGPGTPTPLHF
few	NA	TRBV29-1	TRBJ1-2	TGCAGCGTTGGCCGGGACTATGGCTACACCTTC	CSVGRDYGYTF
NA	NA	TRBV21-1	TRBJ2-5	TGTGCCAGCAGCTCGTCACTTAGGTCTGCAGGGCATGAGACCCAGTACTTC	CASSSSLRSAGHETQYF
few	TRBD1	TRBV23-1	TRBJ2-2	TGCGCCAGCAGTCACCCTTCGCGTCAGGGGGCCCACACCGGGGAGCTGTTTTTT	CASSHPSRQGAHTGELFF
NA	TRBD2	TRBV9	TRBJ2-1	TGTGCCAGCAGCGTAGAACTAGCGGGGTTCAATGAGCAGTTCTTC	CASSVELAGFNEQFF
NA	NA	TRBV5-1	TRBJ2-7	TGCGCCAGCAGCTCCAGGGGTCTCCCCGAGGAGCAGTACTTC	CASSSRGLPEEQYF
many	NA	TRBV14	TRBJ1-3	TGTGCCAGCAGCCGCGGGAGCTCTGGAAACACCATATATTTT	CASSRGSSGNTIYF
NA	NA	TRBV10-3	TRBJ2-2	TGTGCCATCAGTGAGTCGGCTAGCCAAGCGAACACCGGGGAGCTGTTTTTT	CAISESASQANTGELFF
NA	TRBD2	TRBV2	TRBJ2-5	TGTGCCAGCAGTGGGGGACTAGCGTCTCGAGGGACCCAGTACTTC	CASSGGLASRGTQYF
NA	NA	TRBV19	TRBJ1-5	TGTGCCAGTAGTATAGGGACTAGCAATCAGCCCCAGCATTTT	CASSIGTSNQPQHF
NA	NA	TRBV14	TRBJ2-5	TGTGCCAGCAGCCAATGGGTTGGGGAGACCCAGTACTTC	CASSQWVGETQYF
NA	NA	TRBV30	TRBJ1-6	TGTGCCTGGAGGGGAGCCCTCCACTTT	CAWRGALHF
NA	NA	TRBV19	TRBJ2-1	TGTGCCAGTAGTATCAGCTCCTACAATGAGCAGTTCTTC	CASSISSYNEQFF
few	NA	TRBV19	TRBJ2-1	TGTGCCAGTAGCAAAGGACTGGCGCACTACAATGAGCAGTTCTTC	CASSKGLAHYNEQFF
NA	NA	TRBV6-5	TRBJ1-1	TGTGCCAGCAGTTACTCGATTAGCACTGAAGCTTTCTTT	CASSYSISTEAFF
once	NA	TRBV29-1	TRBJ1-1	TGCAGCGTTCACCAGGGTAACTCTGAAGCTTTCTTT	CSVHQGNSEAFF
NA	NA	TRBV29-1	TRBJ2-7	TGCAGCGGGGTCACTAGCTCGTACGAGCAGTACTTC	CSGVTSSYEQYF
NA	NA	TRBV9	TRBJ1-3	TGTGCCAGCAGCGCCCCGCGGGACGGAAACACCATATATTTT	CASSAPRDGNTIYF
NA	NA	TRBV2	TRBJ2-5	TGTGCCAGCCGCCGGACCGGGGAGACCCAGTACTTC	CASRRTGETQYF
few	NA	TRBV7-2	TRBJ1-2	TGTGCCAGCAGCTTATGGCAGGAGAACTATGGCTACACCTTC	CASSLWQENYGYTF
NA	NA	TRBV10-3	TRBJ2-5	TGTGCCACCCAAAGGACCCCGGGCGGGGAGACCCAGTACTTC	CATQRTPGGETQYF
many	TRBD2	TRBV29-1	TRBJ2-2	TGCAGCGCCGGGACTAGCGTAGCCGGGGAGCTGTTTTTT	CSAGTSVAGELFF
NA	TRBD2	TRBV19	TRBJ2-1	TGTGCCAGTAGTACACTAGCGAGGAATGAGCAGTTCTTC	CASSTLARNEQFF
few	NA	TRBV7-2	TRBJ1-2	TGTGCCAGCAGCTTAGCGCAGGGTACGGGGGATGGCTACACCTTC	CASSLAQGTGDGYTF
NA	NA	TRBV7-9	TRBJ1-1	TGTGCCAGCAGCTTAGCTATATCTAACACTGAAGCTTTCTTT	CASSLAISNTEAFF
NA	TRBD1	TRBV30	TRBJ2-7	TGTGCCTGGAGGACAGGGACCATCTACGAGCAGTACTTC	CAWRTGTIYEQYF
few	TRBD2	TRBV29-1	TRBJ2-3	TGCAGCGTTGAAGGGCTAGCGGGGTTCACAGATACGCAGTATTTT	CSVEGLAGFTDTQYF
many	NA	TRBV27	TRBJ2-1	TGTGCCAGCAGCACGTACAGGAGGAATGAGCAGTTCTTC	CASSTYRRNEQFF
few	TRBD1	TRBV30	TRBJ2-7	TGTGCCTGGGACAGGGGGCCCTACGAGCAGTACTTC	CAWDRGPYEQYF
NA	NA	TRBV29-1	TRBJ1-3	TGCAGCGTTTCCCGGGACTCTGGTGCCATATATTTT	CSVSRDSGAIYF
few	NA	TRBV29-1	TRBJ2-3	TGCAGCGGGCGACCGGGACAAACCACAGATACGCAGTATTTT	CSGRPGQTTDTQYF
NA	TRBD1	TRBV19	TRBJ1-5	TGTGCCAGTAGTTTTTCCGGGACAGTTAGCAATCAGCCCCAGCATTTT	CASSFSGTVSNQPQHF
NA	TRBD1	TRBV19	TRBJ2-5	TGTGCCAGTAGACCCTCAGGGACAGGAGTACAAGAGACCCAGTACTTC	CASRPSGTGVQETQYF
NA	NA	TRBV2	TRBJ1-4	TGTGCCAGCAGTGAAGCGAAGGGCAAACTGTTTTTT	CASSEAKGKLFF
NA	NA	TRBV19	TRBJ1-6	TGTGCCAGTAAAGACGCAGGAGGTAATTCACCCCTCCACTTT	CASKDAGGNSPLHF
NA	NA	TRBV30	TRBJ1-2	TGTGCCTGGAGGGGACTCCTAGGCAGGAACTATGGCTACACCTTC	CAWRGLLGRNYGYTF
few	NA	TRBV4-3	TRBJ2-1	TGCGCCAGCAGCCAAGAGGTTCTATACGAGCAGTTCTTC	CASSQEVLYEQFF
NA	NA	TRBV7-9	TRBJ2-3	TGTGCCAGCAGCCAGGGAGGGGGAGGAACAGATACGCAGTATTTT	CASSQGGGGTDTQYF
NA	NA	TRBV7-2	TRBJ2-7	TGTGCCAGCAGCTTAGGCGGTCTCGAGCAGTACTTC	CASSLGGLEQYF
NA	TRBD2	TRBV18	TRBJ2-1	TGTGCCAGCTCACTGCCAGGACTAGCGGACAATGAGCAGTTCTTC	CASSLPGLADNEQFF